These 6 T cell receptor beta chains came from one sample sequenced in a study of PD-1 blockade in classical Hodgkin lymphoma. The time point was: cycle 4 day 1 (C4D1), after five to seven weeks of nivolumab. Every patient experienced relapse after autologous stem cell transplantation, and brentuximab vedotin exposure varied. Here immunoSEQ multiplex PCR was the method, and the copy in TCRdb shows in-frame clones only, minus some. Of tens of thousands of clones listed, 90% are singletons. Sequencing was performed on peripheral blood mononuclear cells (PBMCs), taken before the fourth cycle of nivolumab. These receptors came from a human donor with classical Hodgkin lymphoma.

The chain joins TRBV4-2 to TRBJ2-1; 12 bases match TRBD2. V gave up 1 base and J gave up 7 bases; unmatched junction bases: 8. This CDR3 comprises 17 residues. Germline V gene lookup returns CDR1 LGHNA and CDR2 YNFKEQ. The CDR3 sequence: CASSQGPSGGAGNEQFF. CDR3 in DNA: TGTGCCAGCAGCCAAGGTCCTAGCGGGGGGGCTGGGAATGAGCAGTTCTTC.

The V gene is TRBV4-2, the J gene TRBJ2-5, with 7 bases identical to TRBD1. The germline gives CDR1 LGHNA, CDR2 YNFKEQ. The CDR3 length is 14 residues. With 2 bases clipped from V and 3 bases from J, the junction kept 3 bases outside the gene matches. DNA for the CDR3: TGTGCCAGCAGCCAAAGGGGGCTAGAAGAGACCCAGTACTTC. It encodes CASSQRGLEETQYF.

The chain is built from TRBV7-2 and TRBJ1-2; D unresolved. V was clipped by 5 bases and J by 8 bases, with 9 bases between them. This CDR3 has 11 residues. Germline V gene data show CDR1 as SGHTA and CDR2 as FQGNSA. The CDR3 region is CASSIVGGYTF. In DNA form, the CDR3 reads TGTGCCAGCAGCATTGTCGGGGGCTACACCTTC.

This clone was counted a single time. V and J are TRBV19 and TRBJ1-5; 9 nucleotides agree with TRBD1. V lost 3 bases, J lost 4 bases, and 7 bases stayed unmatched. CDR1 LNHDA and CDR2 SQIVND come from the germline V gene (reference sequence). The CDR3 contains 16 residues. CDR3 protein: CASSMGDRVTNQPQHF. For the CDR3, the DNA is TGTGCCAGTAGTATGGGGGACAGGGTCACAAATCAGCCCCAGCATTTT.

The chain recombines TRBV7-2 with TRBJ1-6; D is uncertain. The germline CDR1 and CDR2 sequences are SGHTA and FQGNSA. The CDR3 extends over 15 amino acids. Deletions cut 5 bases from V and 1 base from J, with 9 bases between. The CDR3 DNA sequence: TGTGCCAGCAGCCCCGGTCAGTCCTATAATTCACCCCTCCACTTT. It specifies CASSPGQSYNSPLHF.

This chain uses TRBV5-1 with TRBJ2-7; TRBD1 agrees at 7 bases. Looked up from germline, CDR1 is SGHRS and CDR2 is YFSETQ. J gave up 4 bases and V 4 bases, and 14 bases lay outside the gene matches. The CDR3 is 16 residues long. This CDR3 is CASSPRLGTDQYEQYF. The CDR3 bases are TGCGCCAGCAGCCCACGACTCGGGACAGACCAGTACGAGCAGTACTTC.